Listed here is a single TCR beta chain. Method: immunoSEQ multiplex PCR; TCRdb's copy keeps in-frame clones and lacks some. The sample yields approximately 1.1 million clones, around three quarters seen once. The data stem from a study of shared clonotypes between healthy human individuals. CDR3 length: 15 amino acids. V shed 0 bases and J shed 4 bases, with 12 bases lying between them. Looked up from germline, CDR1 is SGHTA and CDR2 is FQGTGA. The V call is TRBV7-3, the J call TRBJ1-1, with D unresolved. The material sequenced was memory CD4+ T cells from PBMCs. As for subset: CD45RA-negative fraction. The receptor was isolated from a young man in good health. Some clones in this sample may be carry-over from other donors' samples. CDR3 in amino acids: CASSLTFTAGTEAFF. The CDR3 DNA reads TGTGCCAGCAGCTTAACATTTACGGCGGGCACTGAAGCTTTCTTT.